The 13 T cell receptor beta chains below come from one sample, sequenced in a study of blood T cell repertoires in COVID-19 (dated by TCRdb to 2018 to 2021). The library was built by means of the immunoSEQ multiplex PCR assay. In TCRdb, the immuneACCESS table is reduced to in-frame sequences with V and J assigned. These tables do not hold every clone; where another copy was compared, an unresolved V gene accounts for under half, and the others remain unexplained. In this sample the table shows 110,000 to 150,000 clones, 85% of which occur a single time. The top ten hold 6.2% of the sample. The sample taken for sequencing was PBMCs or T cells enriched from blood (not recorded which). These receptors all come from a woman aged 40 to 50 who had recovered from COVID-19.

This chain uses TRBV6-5 with TRBJ2-5, with 7 bases that match TRBD2. The CDR3 spans 15 residues. The germline gives CDR1 MNHEY, CDR2 SVGAGI. The V gene end was trimmed by 7 bases and the J gene end by 4 bases; junction bases not matched to a gene: 12. CDR3 in amino acids: CASTLNGGGGETQYF. DNA for the CDR3: TGTGCCAGCACCCTTAATGGCGGGGGAGGAGAGACCCAGTACTTC.

This rearrangement joins TRBV12-3 or TRBV12-4 to TRBJ1-1; tentatively, D is TRBD1 (5 bases). The CDR3 is 13 residues long. Trimming left V 3 bases short and J 3 bases short, with 8 bases between. As DNA, the CDR3 is TGTGCCAGCAGTTTTTGGGGGGACACTGAAGCTTTCTTT. Its protein product is CASSFWGDTEAFF.

V usage is TRBV6-5 and J usage is TRBJ1-1, with TRBD1 matching 9 bases. The CDR3 sequence is 16 residues long. CDR1 MNHEY and CDR2 SVGAGI come from the germline V gene. J was trimmed by 1 base and V by 0 bases; bases with no gene match: 3. CDR3: CASSYSKDRGNTEAFF. CDR3 sequence (DNA): TGTGCCAGCAGTTACTCGAAGGACAGGGGGAACACTGAAGCTTTCTTT.

This chain joins TRBV24-1 and TRBJ2-5; possible D gene TRBD2, 7 bases. V shed 3 bases and J shed 9 bases, with 10 bases lying between them. Germline-derived CDR1 and CDR2 are KGHDR and SFDVKD. This CDR3 is built from 12 residues. The CDR3, as DNA: TGTGCCACCAGTGATCTAGGGGGGGCCCAGTACTTC. This gives the protein CATSDLGGAQYF.

CDR3 region: CASSLGVISPLNHRPEAFF. CDR3 coding DNA: TGTGCCAGCAGCCTCGGGGTCATAAGCCCCCTCAATCATCGGCCCGAAGCTTTCTTT. The chain has TRBV5-6 and TRBJ1-1; D unclear. CDR1 and CDR2 from the germline V gene are SGHDT and YYEEEE. The V and J ends lost 4 bases and 8 bases respectively, with 33 bases between them. This CDR3 comprises 19 residues.

V gene TRBV4-1 combines with J gene TRBJ2-3, with D maybe TRBD2 (5 bases). CDR3 length: 15 amino acids. CDR1 is MGHRA and CDR2 is YSYEKL in the germline V gene. V was pared by 1 base and J by 0 bases, with 8 bases between. The CDR3 nucleotides read TGCGCCAGCAGCCAAGTGGACTGGAGCACAGATACGCAGTATTTT. Its translation: CASSQVDWSTDTQYF.

This chain joins TRBV9 and TRBJ1-5; D might be TRBD1 (5 bases). Germline loops: CDR1 SGDLS, CDR2 YYNGEE. Trimming pared 0 bases from V and 0 bases from J, leaving 7 bases between. The CDR3 loop spans 15 amino acids. The CDR3 reads CASSVGGDSNQPQHF. The CDR3, as DNA: TGTGCCAGCAGCGTAGGGGGGGATAGCAATCAGCCCCAGCATTTT.

The chain couples TRBV27 to TRBJ2-7, with TRBD2 matching over 10 bases. The CDR3 is 15 amino acids. The junction had 9 bases not matched to a gene; V was cut back by 3 bases and J by 7 bases. The germline V gene encodes CDR1 MNHEY and CDR2 SMNVEV (reference sequence). CDR3: CASSFLAGDPWEQYF. CDR3 DNA sequence: TGTGCCAGCAGTTTCCTAGCGGGAGACCCCTGGGAGCAGTACTTC.

The chain carries TRBV14 and TRBJ2-1, with D perhaps matching TRBD2 (6 bases). V lost 2 bases and J 4 bases, leaving 15 bases between the germline ends. The CDR3 sequence is 16 residues long. Germline V CDR1 and CDR2: SGHDN, FVKESK. In nucleotides, the CDR3 is TGTGCCAGCAGCCAAAGGTTAGGGACTCTTTACAATGAGCAGTTCTTC. It is translated as CASSQRLGTLYNEQFF.

J is TRBJ2-5 and V is TRBV2; TRBD2 matches at 10 bases. The CDR3 has 17 residues. Germline V gives CDR1 SNHLY, CDR2 FYNNEI. Losses at the gene ends were 0 bases for V and 3 bases for J; bases not matched to a gene: 7. The CDR3 region has the DNA TGTGCCAGCAGTGAAGCCGGACTAGCGGCAGGGGAAGAGACCCAGTACTTC. Translated: CASSEAGLAAGEETQYF.

This clone showed up just once. The chain links TRBV19 to TRBJ2-3; D is perhaps TRBD1 (6 bases). The germline V gene has CDR1 LNHDA and CDR2 SQIVND (reference sequence). There are 17 residues in the CDR3. V was shortened by 6 bases and J by 0 bases, with 19 bases between the two germline ends. In DNA, the CDR3 is TGTGCCAGTAGCATATGGGCGCAGGGGCTTAGCACAGATACGCAGTATTTT. Its translation is CASSIWAQGLSTDTQYF.

The CDR3 reads CSVEWDTGPYYEQYF. Written as DNA, the CDR3 is TGCAGCGTTGAGTGGGACACCGGTCCTTACTACGAGCAGTACTTC. V gene TRBV29-1 combines with J gene TRBJ2-7; D possibly corresponds to TRBD1 (6 bases). V was cut by 3 bases and J by 3 bases, with 18 bases left in between. The CDR3 sequence is 15 residues long. Germline lookup yields CDR1 SQVTM and CDR2 ANQGSEA.

This chain uses TRBV9 with TRBJ1-5; 7 bases line up with TRBD1. The CDR3 runs to 17 residues. The ends lost 7 bases at V and 0 bases at J; junction bases unmatched: 13. Germline V lookup: CDR1 SGDLS, CDR2 YYNGEE. The CDR3 sequence is CASARWRQGASNQPQHF. The DNA of the CDR3 is TGTGCCAGCGCCCGCTGGCGACAGGGCGCTAGCAATCAGCCCCAGCATTTT. The whole variable domain, remainder taken from reference TRBV9 and TRBJ1-5, is DSGVTQTPKHLITATGQRVTLRCSPRSGDLSVYWYQQSLDQGLQFLIQYYNGEERAKGNILERFSAQQFPDLHSELNLSSLELGDSALYFCASARWRQGASNQPQHFGDGTRLSIL.